Shown below are 19 T cell receptor beta chains from a single sample sequenced in a study of blood T cells in healthy people across ages. Sample-barcoded 5' priming and a J-beta primer mix drove a second PCR of roughly 6 to 12 cycles. TCRdb reprocessed the 5' RACE reads via MiXCR and lists one record per CDR3 protein. The data show 850,000 to 950,000 distinct CDR3 sequences, roughly 26% seen once. The sample taken for sequencing was blood. Source of these receptors: an elderly woman in good health.

In its sample, this clonotype was seen many times. The chain uses TRBV11-2 and TRBJ2-5, with no clear D. The CDR3 is 15 amino acids. V was pared by 1 base and J by 1 base, with 10 bases between. Germline V lookup: CDR1 SGHAT, CDR2 FQNNGV. As DNA, the CDR3 is TGTGCCAGCAGCTTAGCGGTTCAGACCCAAGAGACCCAGTACTTC. It specifies CASSLAVQTQETQYF. The full variable domain, completed using reference TRBV11-2 and TRBJ2-5, is EAGVAQSPRYKIIEKRQSVAFWCNPISGHATLYWYQQILGQGPKLLIQFQNNGVVDDSQLPKDRFSAERLKGVDSTLKIQPAKLEDSAVYLCASSLAVQTQETQYFGPGTRLLVL.

The table lists this clonotype with many counts. The chain recombines TRBV4-3 with TRBJ2-3; 8 bases line up with TRBD2. Germline values: CDR1 LGHNA, CDR2 YSLEER. V dropped 1 base and J dropped 2; count of bases not matched to a gene: 5. This CDR3 contains 16 residues. This CDR3 is CASSQGGGLLTDTQYF. In DNA form, the CDR3 reads TGCGCCAGCAGCCAAGGCGGGGGGCTACTCACAGATACGCAGTATTTT.

This clonotype came up a few times. A much larger clonotype is one base distant, so this may be a read error. V usage is TRBV7-2 and J usage is TRBJ2-5; 9 nucleotides align to TRBD2. With the DNA end fitting TRBJ2-7 better, the J assignment may be wrong. From germline, CDR1 is SGHTA and CDR2 FQGNSA. The CDR3 runs 14 residues. Here the CDR3 reads CARSLAGNAYEQYF. CDR3 DNA: TGTGCCCGCAGCCTAGCGGGGAATGCATACGAGCAGTACTTC.

There are a few counts of this clonotype. The V and J genes are TRBV11-3 and TRBJ2-4; D assignment may be TRBD1 or TRBD2 (5 bases each). CDR1 and CDR2 (germline): SGHNT, YENEEA. The V end was cut by 0 bases, the J end by 2 bases, with 11 bases between. The CDR3 has 16 amino acids. The CDR3 DNA reads TGTGCCAGCAGCTTAGAGAGGGGTACCACCAAAAACATTCAGTACTTC. The encoded protein is CASSLERGTTKNIQYF.

This clonotype was found many times. The J gene is TRBJ2-5, the V gene TRBV27, with unresolved D. CDR3 length: 15 residues. Trimming shortened V by 3 bases and J by 5 bases, and 16 bases separated the two germline ends. Germline V gene sequence: CDR1 MNHEY, CDR2 SMNVEV (reference sequence). Written as DNA, the CDR3 is TGTGCCAGCAGTTTTCCGTTGGGCGTTGGGGAGACCCAGTACTTC. Protein sequence: CASSFPLGVGETQYF.

The sample holds many counts of this clonotype. The rearrangement links TRBV3-1 to TRBJ2-7, with D unclear. Trimming pared 5 bases from V and 4 bases from J, leaving 15 bases between. Germline CDR1 LGHDT, CDR2 YNNKEL (reference sequence). CDR3 length equals 14 residues. This CDR3 reads CASSRVNLRYEQYF. The CDR3 DNA is TGTGCCAGCAGCAGAGTAAACCTCCGGTACGAGCAGTACTTC.

This clonotype was counted only a few times. The chain recombines TRBV6-2 or TRBV6-3 with TRBJ1-5; TRBD1 matches 11 bases. J lost 0 bases, V lost 10 bases, and 11 bases had no gene match. This CDR3 region has 17 residues. Germline CDR1 and CDR2: MNHEY and SVGEGT. CDR3 DNA: TGTGCCACCATTAGCGGGACAGGGGGACATAGCAATCAGCCCCAGCATTTT. It translates to CATISGTGGHSNQPQHF.

This clonotype turned up a few times. With a much larger clone just one base away, this may be a read error. The chain uses TRBV12-3 or TRBV12-4 and TRBJ2-3; D is possibly TRBD1 or TRBD2 (5 bases each). The CDR3 totals 15 residues. CDR3 region: CTSSLGPRAVDTQYF. The CDR3 DNA is TGTACCAGCAGTTTGGGACCGCGGGCGGTAGATACGCAGTATTTT.

This clonotype was counted at least ten times. V and J are TRBV20-1 and TRBJ2-7; D unclear. The CDR3 has 13 amino acids. Per the germline V gene, CDR1 is DFQATT and CDR2 is SNEGSKA (reference sequence). Trimming cost V 0 bases and J 2 bases, with 8 bases left between them. This CDR3 is CSARDPTPYEQYF. The CDR3 region has the DNA TGCAGTGCTAGAGATCCCACACCCTACGAGCAGTACTTC.

The CDR3 nucleotides read TGTGCCAGCAGCCAAGCTGGAGGGGGCGCAGGAGGGACCCGGTACTTC. Residues: CASSQAGGGAGGTRYF. The chain couples TRBV4-2 to TRBJ2-7, with D perhaps TRBD1 (7 bases). The germline V gene has CDR1 LGHNA and CDR2 YNFKEQ. This CDR3 comprises 16 residues. V was trimmed by 1 base and J by 12 bases, leaving 25 bases between them.

The V call is TRBV19, the J call TRBJ2-5; 8 bases align to TRBD1. There are 16 residues in the CDR3. Per germline, CDR1 LNHDA and CDR2 SQIVND (reference sequence). V lost 6 bases to trimming and J lost 2 bases; unmatched junction nucleotides: 11. The CDR3 here is CASSPRAGTGQETQYF. The CDR3, as DNA: TGTGCCAGTAGCCCAAGAGCCGGGACAGGTCAAGAGACCCAGTACTTC.

This clonotype has ten or more counts. This chain joins TRBV27 and TRBJ2-7; D unresolved. Trimming took off 6 bases at V and 0 bases at J, with 9 bases between the two ends. The CDR3 is 13 residues long. Germline loops: CDR1 MNHEY, CDR2 SMNVEV (reference sequence). CDR3 nucleotide sequence: TGTGCCAGCAGGAAGTCCCTCTCCTACGAGCAGTACTTC. Protein product: CASRKSLSYEQYF.

This clonotype was seen a few times. The chain combines TRBV6-2 or TRBV6-3 with TRBJ1-5, with TRBD1 as a possible D gene (5 bases). Trimming took off 5 bases at V and 5 bases at J, with 19 bases between the two ends. Looked up from germline, CDR1 is MNHEY and CDR2 is SVGEGT. The CDR3 sequence is 16 residues long. Written as DNA, the CDR3 is TGTGCCAGCAGTCCACCGGGGGTAGGGGTGTATCAGCCCCAGCATTTT. It is translated as CASSPPGVGVYQPQHF.

The chain employs TRBV6-1 and TRBJ2-7, with 10 bases identical to TRBD1. Germline trimming cut 6 bases from V and 6 bases from J; bases unmatched to any gene: 8. This CDR3 spans 14 amino acids. Per the germline V gene, CDR1 is MNHNS and CDR2 is SASEGT. CDR3 bases: TGTGCCAGCAGGGTTACCGGGACAGGGGCCGAGCAGTACTTC. As protein: CASRVTGTGAEQYF.

The chain couples TRBV7-2 to TRBJ1-1; D gene ambiguous. Germline V lookup: CDR1 SGHTA, CDR2 FQGNSA. The CDR3 has 13 residues. Trimming shortened V by 7 bases and J by 1 base, and 10 bases separated the two germline ends. CDR3 bases: TGTGCCAGCACCACATACAGGAACACTGAAGCTTTCTTT. Translated: CASTTYRNTEAFF.

This clonotype was counted many times. The rearrangement uses TRBV10-3 and TRBJ2-3, with no clear D. Trimming removed 4 bases at V and 0 bases at J, with 8 bases between. Germline CDR1 ENHRY, CDR2 SYGVKD. The CDR3 loop spans 14 amino acids. The chain's CDR3 is CAISVGSSTDTQYF. The CDR3 DNA reads as TGTGCCATCAGTGTTGGATCTAGCACAGATACGCAGTATTTT.

This clonotype was seen more than once but under ten times. V is TRBV5-6 and J is TRBJ1-5; 7 bases map to TRBD1. The length of the CDR3 is 15 residues. CDR1 is SGHDT, CDR2 YYEEEE, per germline. V lost 3 bases to trimming and J lost 5 bases; unmatched junction nucleotides: 8. The CDR3 bases are TGTGCCAGCAGCTCCTCCGGACAGGTCTATCAGCCCCAGCATTTT. Translation: CASSSSGQVYQPQHF.

A note on this clonotype: This CDR3 is missing its conserved last phenylalanine or tryptophan, likely due to a read error. The chain carries TRBV19 and TRBJ1-1; 7 bases are shared with TRBD1. The germline CDR1 and CDR2 sequences are LNHDA and SQIVND (reference sequence). There are 15 residues in the CDR3. CDR3 sequence reads: CASSISGQANTEAFL. The CDR3 nucleotides are TGTGCCAGTAGTATTAGCGGACAGGCGAACACCGAAGCTTTCTTG.

Turning to this clonotype: This could be a read error, since a much larger clone is one nucleotide away. The rearrangement uses TRBV9 and TRBJ1-2; no definite D call. Per germline, CDR1 SGDLS and CDR2 YYNGEE. This CDR3 is built from 13 residues. CDR3 sequence: CACSVTSSGGYTF. CDR3 in DNA: TGTGCCTGCAGCGTAACCTCCTCGGGTGGCTACACCTTC.